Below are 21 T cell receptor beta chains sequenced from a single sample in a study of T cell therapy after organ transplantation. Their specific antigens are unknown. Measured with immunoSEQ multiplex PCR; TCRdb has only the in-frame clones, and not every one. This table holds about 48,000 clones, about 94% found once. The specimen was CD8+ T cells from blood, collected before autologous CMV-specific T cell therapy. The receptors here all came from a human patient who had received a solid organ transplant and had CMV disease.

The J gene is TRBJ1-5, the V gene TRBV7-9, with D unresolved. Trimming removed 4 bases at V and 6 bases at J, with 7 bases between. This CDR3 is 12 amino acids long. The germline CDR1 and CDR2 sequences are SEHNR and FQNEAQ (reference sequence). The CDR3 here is CASSSGRQPQHF. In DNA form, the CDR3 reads TGTGCCAGCAGCTCAGGTCGTCAGCCCCAGCATTTT.

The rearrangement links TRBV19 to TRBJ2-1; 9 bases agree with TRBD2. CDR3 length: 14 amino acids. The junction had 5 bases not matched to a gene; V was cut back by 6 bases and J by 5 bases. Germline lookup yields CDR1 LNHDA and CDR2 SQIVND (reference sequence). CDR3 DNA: TGTGCCAGTAGGTGGCTAGCGGGAAACAATGAGCAGTTCTTC. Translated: CASRWLAGNNEQFF. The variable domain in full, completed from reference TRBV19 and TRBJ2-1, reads DGGITQSPKYLFRKEGQNVTLSCEQNLNHDAMYWYRQDPGQGLRLIYYSQIVNDFQKGDIAEGYSVSREKKESFPLTVTSAQKNPTAFYLCASRWLAGNNEQFFGPGTRLTVL.

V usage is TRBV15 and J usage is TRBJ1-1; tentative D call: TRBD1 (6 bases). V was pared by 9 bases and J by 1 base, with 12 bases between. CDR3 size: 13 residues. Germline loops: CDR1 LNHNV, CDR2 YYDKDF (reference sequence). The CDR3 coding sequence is TGTGCCACGGGGGCGGGACCGAACACTGAAGCTTTCTTT. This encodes CATGAGPNTEAFF.

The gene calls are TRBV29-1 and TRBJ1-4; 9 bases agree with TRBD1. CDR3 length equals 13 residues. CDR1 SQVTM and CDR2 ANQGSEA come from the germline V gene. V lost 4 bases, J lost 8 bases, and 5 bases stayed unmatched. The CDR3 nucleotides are TGCAGCGTTGCGGGACAGGGCTGGGAAAAACTGTTTTTT. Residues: CSVAGQGWEKLFF.

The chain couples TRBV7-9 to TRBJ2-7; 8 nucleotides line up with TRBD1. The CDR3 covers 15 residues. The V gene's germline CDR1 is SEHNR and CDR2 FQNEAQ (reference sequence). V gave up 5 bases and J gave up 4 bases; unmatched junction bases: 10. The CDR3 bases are TGTGCCAGCAGCCACCGGGACAGGCTATCTTACGAGCAGTACTTC. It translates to CASSHRDRLSYEQYF.

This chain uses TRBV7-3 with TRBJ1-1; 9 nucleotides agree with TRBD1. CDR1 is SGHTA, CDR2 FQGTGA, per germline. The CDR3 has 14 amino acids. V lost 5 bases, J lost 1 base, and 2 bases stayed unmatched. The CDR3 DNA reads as TGTGCCAGCAGCCAGGGACAGGGGAACACTGAAGCTTTCTTT. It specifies CASSQGQGNTEAFF. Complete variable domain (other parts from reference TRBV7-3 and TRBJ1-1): GAGVSQTPSNKVTEKGKYVELRCDPISGHTALYWYRQSLGQGPEFLIYFQGTGAADDSGLPNDRFFAVRPEGSVSTLKIQRTERGDSAVYLCASSQGQGNTEAFFGQGTRLTVV.

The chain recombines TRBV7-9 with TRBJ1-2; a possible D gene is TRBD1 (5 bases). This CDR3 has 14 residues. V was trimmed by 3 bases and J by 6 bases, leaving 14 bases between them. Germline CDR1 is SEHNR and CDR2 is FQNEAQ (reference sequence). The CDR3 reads CASSFMTGGDGYTF. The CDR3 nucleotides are TGTGCCAGCAGCTTCATGACCGGGGGGGATGGCTACACCTTC.

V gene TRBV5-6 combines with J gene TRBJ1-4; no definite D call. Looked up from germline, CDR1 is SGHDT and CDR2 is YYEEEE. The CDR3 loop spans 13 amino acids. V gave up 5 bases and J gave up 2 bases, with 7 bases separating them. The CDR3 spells CASRVQTNEKLFF. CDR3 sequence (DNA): TGTGCCAGCAGGGTACAGACTAATGAAAAACTGTTTTTT.

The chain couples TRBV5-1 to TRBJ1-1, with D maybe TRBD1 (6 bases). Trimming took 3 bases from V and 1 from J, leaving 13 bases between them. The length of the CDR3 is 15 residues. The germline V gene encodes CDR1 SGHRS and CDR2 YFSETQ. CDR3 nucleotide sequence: TGCGCCAGCAGCTCTAAGGGACACCGGAACACTGAAGCTTTCTTT. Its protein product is CASSSKGHRNTEAFF.

CDR3 amino acids: CASSLSVSGLEQYF. In DNA, the CDR3 is TGTGCCAGCAGTTTATCTGTTTCCGGGCTCGAGCAGTACTTC. The V gene is TRBV27, the J gene TRBJ2-7, with D hard to call. V was shortened by 0 bases and J by 6 bases, with 12 bases between the two germline ends. The CDR3 is 14 residues long. Looked up from germline, CDR1 is MNHEY and CDR2 is SMNVEV (reference sequence).

The CDR3 here is CASSDSFVLDRVNTGELFF. The CDR3 DNA is TGTGCCAGCAGTGACTCGTTCGTTCTCGACAGGGTTAACACCGGGGAGCTGTTTTTT. This sequence joins TRBV2 and TRBJ2-2, with 7 bases that match TRBD1. After removal of 3 bases from V and 2 bases from J, the junction contained 15 bases not matched to a gene. The germline V gene has CDR1 SNHLY and CDR2 FYNNEI. This CDR3 is 19 amino acids long.

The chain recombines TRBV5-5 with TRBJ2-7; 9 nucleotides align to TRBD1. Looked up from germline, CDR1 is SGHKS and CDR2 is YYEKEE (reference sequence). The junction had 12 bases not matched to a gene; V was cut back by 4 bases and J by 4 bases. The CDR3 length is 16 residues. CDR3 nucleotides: TGTGCCAGCAGCGACAAGGGACAGGGAAAGGAGTACGAGCAGTACTTC. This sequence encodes CASSDKGQGKEYEQYF.

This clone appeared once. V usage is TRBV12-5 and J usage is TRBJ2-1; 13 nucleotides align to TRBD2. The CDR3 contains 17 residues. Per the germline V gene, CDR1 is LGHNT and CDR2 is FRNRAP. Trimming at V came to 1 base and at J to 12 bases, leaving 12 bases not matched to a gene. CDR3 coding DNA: TGTGCTAGTGGTTTGGCCCGAACTGGACTAGCGGGAGTATGGCAGTTCTTC. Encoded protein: CASGLARTGLAGVWQFF. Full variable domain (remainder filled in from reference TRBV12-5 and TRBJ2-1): DARVTQTPRHKVTEMGQEVTMRCQPILGHNTVFWYRQTMMQGLELLAYFRNRAPLDDSGMPKDRFSAEMPDATLATLKIQPSEPRDSAVYFCASGLARTGLAGVWQFFGPGTRLTVL.

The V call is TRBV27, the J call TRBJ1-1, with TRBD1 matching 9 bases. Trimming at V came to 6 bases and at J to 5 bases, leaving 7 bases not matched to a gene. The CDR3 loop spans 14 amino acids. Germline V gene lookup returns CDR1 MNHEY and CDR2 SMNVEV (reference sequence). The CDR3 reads CASSKQGAVTEAFF. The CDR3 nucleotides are TGTGCCAGCAGCAAACAGGGGGCTGTTACTGAAGCTTTCTTT.

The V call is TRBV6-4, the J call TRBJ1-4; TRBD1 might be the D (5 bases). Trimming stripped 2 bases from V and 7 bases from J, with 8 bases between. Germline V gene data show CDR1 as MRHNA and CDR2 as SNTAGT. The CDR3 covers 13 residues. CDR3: CASSDRGFEKLFF. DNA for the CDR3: TGTGCCAGCAGTGACAGGGGTTTTGAAAAACTGTTTTTT.

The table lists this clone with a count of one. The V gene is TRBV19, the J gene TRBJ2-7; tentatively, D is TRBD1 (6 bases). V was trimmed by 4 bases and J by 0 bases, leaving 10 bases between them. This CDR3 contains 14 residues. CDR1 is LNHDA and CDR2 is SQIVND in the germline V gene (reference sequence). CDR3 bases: TGTGCCAGTAGTAACCGGGACAACTCCTACGAGCAGTACTTC. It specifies CASSNRDNSYEQYF.

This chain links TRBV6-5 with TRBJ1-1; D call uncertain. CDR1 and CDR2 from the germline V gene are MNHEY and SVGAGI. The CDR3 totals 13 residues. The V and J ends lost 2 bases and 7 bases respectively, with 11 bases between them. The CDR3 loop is CASSYTRGFEAFF. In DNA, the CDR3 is TGTGCCAGCAGTTACACCCGGGGTTTTGAAGCTTTCTTT.

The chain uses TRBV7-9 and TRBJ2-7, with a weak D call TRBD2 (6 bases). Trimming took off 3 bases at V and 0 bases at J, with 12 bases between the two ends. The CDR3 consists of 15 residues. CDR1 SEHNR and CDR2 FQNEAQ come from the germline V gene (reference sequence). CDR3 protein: CASSFPGRHSYEQYF. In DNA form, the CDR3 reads TGTGCCAGCAGCTTCCCAGGGAGGCACTCCTACGAGCAGTACTTC. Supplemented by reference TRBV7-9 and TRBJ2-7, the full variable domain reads DTGVSQNPRHKITKRGQNVTFRCDPISEHNRLYWYRQTLGQGPEFLTYFQNEAQLEKSRLLSDRFSAERPKGSFSTLEIQRTEQGDSAMYLCASSFPGRHSYEQYFGPGTRLTVT.

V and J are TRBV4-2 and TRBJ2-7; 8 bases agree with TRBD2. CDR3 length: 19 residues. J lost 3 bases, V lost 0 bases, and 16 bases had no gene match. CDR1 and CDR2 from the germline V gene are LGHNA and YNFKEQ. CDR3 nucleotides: TGTGCCAGCAGCCAAGATTGGCTAGCGGGCATAGGGGAGAACTACGAGCAGTACTTC. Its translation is CASSQDWLAGIGENYEQYF.

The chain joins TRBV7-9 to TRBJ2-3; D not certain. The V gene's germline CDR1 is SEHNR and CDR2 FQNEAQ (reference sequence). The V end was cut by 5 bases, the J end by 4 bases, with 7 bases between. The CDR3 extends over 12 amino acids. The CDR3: CASSPEADTQYF. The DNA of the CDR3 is TGTGCCAGCAGCCCAGAAGCAGATACGCAGTATTTT.

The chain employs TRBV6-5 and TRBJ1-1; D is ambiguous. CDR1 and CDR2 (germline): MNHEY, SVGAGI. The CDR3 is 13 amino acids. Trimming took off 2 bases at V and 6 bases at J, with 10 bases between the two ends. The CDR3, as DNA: TGTGCCAGCAGTTACACAGAGTCCGCTGAAGCTTTCTTT. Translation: CASSYTESAEAFF.